Listed here are 9 T cell receptor beta chains from one sample, sequenced in a study of radiation and T cells in renal cell carcinoma. Generated by immunoSEQ multiplex PCR, the TCRdb table keeps only in-frame clones and is missing some. Of 150,000 or so clones listed, 88% were seen once; the top ten hold approximately 10%. Sample time point: blood 4 weeks post-SBRT, at nephrectomy. Specified treatment: 15 Gy SBRT to primary tumor, nephrectomy 4 weeks later. Sample: blood, taken from a patient whose treatment included radiotherapy and nephrectomy. The receptors were sampled from a woman aged 50 to 60 with renal cell carcinoma.

The chain uses TRBV4-2 and TRBJ1-5; the match to TRBD1 covers 10 bases. The CDR3 length is 15 residues. V was pared by 1 base and J by 6 bases, with 3 bases of the junction left unmatched. CDR1 LGHNA and CDR2 YNFKEQ come from the germline V gene. Written as DNA, the CDR3 is TGTGCCAGCAGCCAAGGACAGGGGGCAGGTCAGCCCCAGCATTTT. Translating gives CASSQGQGAGQPQHF.

CDR3 loop: CASSLGTSIKNTDTQYF. In DNA form, the CDR3 reads TGTGCCAGCAGCTTGGGGACTTCAATCAAAAACACAGATACGCAGTATTTT. The J gene is TRBJ2-3, the V gene TRBV5-6; possible D gene TRBD2, 5 bases. Trimming pared 0 bases from V and 2 bases from J, leaving 16 bases between. The CDR3 loop spans 17 amino acids. Germline V gene data show CDR1 as SGHDT and CDR2 as YYEEEE.

The V gene is TRBV13, the J gene TRBJ2-1, with a tentative D call TRBD1 (6 bases). CDR3 length equals 14 residues. Germline CDR1 is PRHDT and CDR2 is FYEKMQ (reference sequence). Trimming removed 7 bases from V and 6 bases from J, with 16 bases in between. The CDR3 loop is CASNGQKVRNEQFF. The CDR3 DNA reads as TGTGCCAGCAACGGACAGAAAGTTCGCAATGAGCAGTTCTTC.

The rearrangement joins TRBV7-9 to TRBJ1-1; a possible D gene is TRBD1 (6 bases). Per germline, CDR1 SEHNR and CDR2 FQNEAQ (reference sequence). Trimming took off 0 bases at V and 6 bases at J, with 14 bases between the two ends. The CDR3 has 15 amino acids. CDR3 in amino acids: CASSLATGYYSEAFF. CDR3 DNA: TGTGCCAGCAGCTTAGCCACAGGGTATTACTCTGAAGCTTTCTTT.

V and J are TRBV19 and TRBJ1-4, with D possibly being TRBD1 (6 bases). Germline CDR1 reads LNHDA; CDR2 reads SQIVND (reference sequence). The germline V and J ends were trimmed by 3 bases and 8 bases, with 13 bases remaining between them. This CDR3 contains 14 residues. The CDR3 nucleotides are TGTGCCAGTAGTATCTGGCAGGGGAACGAAAAACTGTTTTTT. This gives the protein CASSIWQGNEKLFF.

A single count supports this clone. J is TRBJ1-2 and V is TRBV7-9; possible D gene TRBD1, 6 bases. This CDR3 contains 17 residues. Germline loops: CDR1 SEHNR, CDR2 FQNEAQ (reference sequence). The V and J ends lost 3 bases and 4 bases respectively, with 21 bases between them. The CDR3 DNA reads as TGTGCCAGCAGCTTTTTGGGGGACAAAAAGACTGGCTATGGCTACACCTTC. Protein sequence: CASSFLGDKKTGYGYTF.

The chain recombines TRBV5-6 with TRBJ2-3, with D maybe TRBD2 (7 bases). Germline CDR1 SGHDT, CDR2 YYEEEE. Trimming stripped 0 bases from V and 3 bases from J, with 23 bases between. This CDR3 spans 19 amino acids. As DNA, the CDR3 is TGTGCCAGCAGCTTGGCTAAGGGAGGGGGGCCATCGTCAACAGATACGCAGTATTTT. Its translation: CASSLAKGGGPSSTDTQYF.

V gene TRBV5-5 combines with J gene TRBJ1-2; D gene unclear. V gave up 0 bases and J gave up 0 bases, with 9 bases separating them. Germline CDR1 and CDR2: SGHKS and YYEKEE (reference sequence). CDR3 length: 15 amino acids. The CDR3 protein is CASSLVGVANYGYTF. DNA of the CDR3: TGTGCCAGCAGCTTGGTTGGGGTAGCTAACTATGGCTACACCTTC. The variable domain in full, with the rest retrieved from reference TRBV5-5 and TRBJ1-2, is DAGVTQSPTHLIKTRGQQVTLRCSPISGHKSVSWYQQVLGQGPQFIFQYYEKEERGRGNFPDRFSARQFPNYSSELNVNALLLGDSALYLCASSLVGVANYGYTFGSGTRLTVV.

The V and J genes are TRBV5-1 and TRBJ2-7; 8 nucleotides match TRBD2. The CDR3 runs to 13 residues. Trimming removed 0 bases from V and 6 bases from J; junction bases left unmatched: 2. Germline CDR1 reads SGHRS; CDR2 reads YFSETQ. The CDR3 sequence: CASSLDAGGEQYF. The CDR3 nucleotides are TGCGCCAGCAGCTTGGACGCGGGAGGCGAGCAGTACTTC.